A selection of T cell receptor beta chains follows, all from one sample in a study of shared T cell receptors in the human thymus. Measured with immunoSEQ multiplex PCR; TCRdb has only the in-frame clones, and not every one. The data hold around 730,000 clones, with 80% to 90% observed a single time. The same data also contributed to another study, on human thymus T cells.

What was sequenced was thymocytes. The receptors derive from a girl under three years old with a congenital heart defect. Both conserved end residues are part of each CDR3. Fields, in order: J gene, clone size, D gene, V gene, CDR3 protein, CDR3 DNA. D genes are given only for firm matches. The size of a clone is reported for some rows only, either as once, few or many, or as a class for expanded clones.

>TRBJ2-1|NA|NA|TRBV27
CASSLSLNPPHNEQFF
TGTGCCAGCAGTCTCTCACTGAACCCGCCCCACAATGAGCAGTTCTTC
>TRBJ2-7|NA|NA|TRBV6-1
CATYEQYF
TGTGCCACTTACGAGCAGTACTTC
>TRBJ1-3|NA|NA|TRBV5-6
CASSLQGGSSPTIYF
TGTGCCAGCAGCTTGCAAGGGGGATCCAGCCCTACCATATATTTT
>TRBJ2-7|NA|TRBD1|TRBV5-1
CASSCQEGGHEQYF
TGCGCCAGCAGCTGTCAGGAAGGGGGCCACGAGCAGTACTTC
>TRBJ1-4|NA|NA|TRBV9
CASSVEPSGNEKLFF
TGTGCCAGCAGCGTAGAGCCCTCCGGTAATGAAAAACTGTTTTTT
>TRBJ1-6|NA|NA|TRBV7-2
CASSPGTPHSPLHF
TGTGCCAGCAGCCCCGGGACACCCCATTCACCCCTCCACTTT
>TRBJ1-6|NA|TRBD1|TRBV28
CASSSTSWTGGIYDSPLHF
TGTGCCAGCAGTTCAACTTCCTGGACAGGGGGCATATATGATTCACCCCTCCACTTT
>TRBJ1-6|NA|NA|TRBV4-1
CASSYQAHYNSPLHF
TGCGCCAGCAGCTACCAGGCCCATTATAATTCACCCCTCCACTTT
>TRBJ2-2|NA|NA|TRBV6-5
CASSYGLSNTGELFF
TGTGCCAGCAGTTACGGACTCTCGAACACCGGGGAGCTGTTTTTT
>TRBJ2-2|NA|TRBD1|TRBV28
CASSPTSRTGINTGELFF
TGTGCCAGCAGCCCCACCTCCCGGACAGGGATAAACACCGGGGAGCTGTTTTTT
>TRBJ2-5|NA|TRBD2|TRBV5-4
CASSLIQRGGVDQETQYF
TGTGCCAGCAGCTTGATCCAGCGGGGGGGAGTTGACCAAGAGACCCAGTACTTC
>TRBJ1-1|NA|NA|TRBV5-1
CASSFYAAMNTEAFF
TGCGCCAGCAGCTTTTACGCCGCGATGAACACTGAAGCTTTCTTT
>TRBJ1-5|NA|TRBD1|TRBV19
CASSDRESRPQHF
TGTGCCAGTAGTGACAGGGAGTCACGGCCCCAGCATTTT
>TRBJ1-3|NA|NA|TRBV2
CASSPQGSSGNTIYF
TGTGCCAGCAGTCCACAGGGCTCCAGTGGAAACACCATATATTTT
>TRBJ1-1|NA|TRBD1|TRBV5-1
CASSSHRGLITEAFF
TGCGCCAGCAGCTCTCACAGGGGGCTAATCACTGAAGCTTTCTTT
>TRBJ1-2|NA|NA|TRBV5-6
CASSLVPRKDNYGYTF
TGTGCCAGCAGCTTGGTCCCCAGGAAGGATAACTATGGCTACACCTTC
>TRBJ2-7|once|TRBD1|TRBV28
CASNQTTGTGHPYEQYF
TGTGCCAGCAACCAGACCACCGGGACAGGACATCCCTACGAGCAGTACTTC
>TRBJ2-7|NA|NA|TRBV9
CASSFPPSDTGLRVYEQYF
TGTGCCAGCAGCTTTCCTCCCTCAGACACAGGACTACGCGTCTACGAGCAGTACTTC
>TRBJ1-1|NA|TRBD1|TRBV4-1
CASSRDQDRGREARNTEAFF
TGCGCCAGCAGCCGAGATCAGGACAGGGGTCGAGAGGCACGGAACACTGAAGCTTTCTTT
>TRBJ1-5|NA|NA|TRBV6-1
CASSEKDKSNQPQHF
TGTGCCAGCAGTGAAAAGGACAAAAGCAATCAGCCCCAGCATTTT
>TRBJ2-6|few|TRBD1|TRBV6-1
CASSVEQGDSSGANVLTF
TGTGCCAGCAGTGTTGAGCAGGGGGACAGCTCTGGGGCCAACGTCCTGACTTTC
>TRBJ1-5|NA|NA|TRBV4-1
CASSRNPKGRGNQPQHF
TGCGCCAGCAGCCGTAACCCTAAGGGGCGCGGCAATCAGCCCCAGCATTTT
>TRBJ2-1|NA|NA|TRBV18
CASSQRRQKEQFF
TGTGCCAGCTCACAAAGACGACAGAAGGAGCAGTTCTTC
>TRBJ2-5|NA|NA|TRBV21-1
CASSKSPPREGGETQYF
TGTGCCAGCAGCAAAAGTCCACCAAGAGAAGGGGGCGAGACCCAGTACTTC
>TRBJ1-2|few|TRBD1|TRBV5-4
CASSLTGGDGYTF
TGTGCCAGCAGCTTGACAGGGGGCGATGGCTACACCTTC
>TRBJ2-2|NA|NA|TRBV19
CASSHRQAPKTGELFF
TGTGCCAGTAGTCATAGACAGGCTCCTAAAACCGGGGAGCTGTTTTTT
>TRBJ2-7|NA|TRBD1|TRBV7-9
CASSGDRYEQYF
TGTGCCAGCAGCGGGGACAGATACGAGCAGTACTTC